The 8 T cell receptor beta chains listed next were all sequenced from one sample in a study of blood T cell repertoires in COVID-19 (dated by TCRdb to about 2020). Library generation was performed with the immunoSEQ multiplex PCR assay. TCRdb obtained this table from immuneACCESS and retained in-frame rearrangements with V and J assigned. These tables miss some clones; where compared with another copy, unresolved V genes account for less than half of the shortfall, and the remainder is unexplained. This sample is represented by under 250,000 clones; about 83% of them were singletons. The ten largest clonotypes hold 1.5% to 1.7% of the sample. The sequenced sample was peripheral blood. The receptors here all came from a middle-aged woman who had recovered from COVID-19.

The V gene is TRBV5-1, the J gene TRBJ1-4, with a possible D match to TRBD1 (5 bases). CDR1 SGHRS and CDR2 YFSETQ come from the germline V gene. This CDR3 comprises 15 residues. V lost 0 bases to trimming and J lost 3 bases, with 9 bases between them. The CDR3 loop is CASSLGRDSNEKLFF. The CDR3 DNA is TGCGCCAGCAGCTTGGGCAGGGATTCTAATGAAAAACTGTTTTTT.

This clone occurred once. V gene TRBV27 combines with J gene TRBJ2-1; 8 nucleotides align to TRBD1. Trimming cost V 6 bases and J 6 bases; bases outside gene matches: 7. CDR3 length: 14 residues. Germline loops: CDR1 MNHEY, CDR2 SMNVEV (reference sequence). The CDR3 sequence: CASSTRTGPNEQFF. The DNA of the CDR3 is TGTGCCAGCAGCACCAGGACAGGGCCCAATGAGCAGTTCTTC.

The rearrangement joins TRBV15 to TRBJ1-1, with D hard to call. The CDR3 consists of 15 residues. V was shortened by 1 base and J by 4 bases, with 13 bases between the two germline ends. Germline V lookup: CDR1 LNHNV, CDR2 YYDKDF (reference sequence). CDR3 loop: CATSRAVPEVTEAFF. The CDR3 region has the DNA TGTGCCACCAGCAGAGCAGTCCCTGAGGTCACTGAAGCTTTCTTT.

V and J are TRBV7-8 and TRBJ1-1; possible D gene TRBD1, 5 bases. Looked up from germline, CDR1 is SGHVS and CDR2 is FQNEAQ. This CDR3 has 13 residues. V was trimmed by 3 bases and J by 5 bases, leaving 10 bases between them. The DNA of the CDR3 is TGTGCCAGCAGCTTGGCGGGGCGGACTGAAGCTTTCTTT. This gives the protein CASSLAGRTEAFF.

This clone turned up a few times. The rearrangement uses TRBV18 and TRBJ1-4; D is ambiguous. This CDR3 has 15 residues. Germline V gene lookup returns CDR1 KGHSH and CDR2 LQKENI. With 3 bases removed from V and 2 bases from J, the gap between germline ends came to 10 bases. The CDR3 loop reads CASSPSLATNEKLFF. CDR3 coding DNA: TGTGCCAGCTCACCGTCGTTAGCTACTAATGAAAAACTGTTTTTT.

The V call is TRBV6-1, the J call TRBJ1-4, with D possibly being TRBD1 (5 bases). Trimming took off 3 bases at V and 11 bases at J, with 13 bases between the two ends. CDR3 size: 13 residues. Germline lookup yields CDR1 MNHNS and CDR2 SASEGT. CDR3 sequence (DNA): TGTGCCAGCAGTGATGATTGGGGGGGGAAACTGTTTTTT. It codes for CASSDDWGGKLFF.

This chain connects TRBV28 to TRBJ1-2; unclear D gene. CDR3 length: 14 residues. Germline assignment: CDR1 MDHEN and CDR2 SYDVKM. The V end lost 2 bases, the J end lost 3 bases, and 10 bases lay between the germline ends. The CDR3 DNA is TGTGCCAGCAGTTTAGGCGGTCGACACTATGGCTACACCTTC. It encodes CASSLGGRHYGYTF.

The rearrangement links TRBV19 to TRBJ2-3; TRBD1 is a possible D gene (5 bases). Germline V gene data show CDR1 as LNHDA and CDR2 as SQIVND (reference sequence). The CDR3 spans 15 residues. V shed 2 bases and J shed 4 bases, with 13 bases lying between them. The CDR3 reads CASSIRGQGSDTQYF. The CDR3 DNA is TGTGCCAGTAGTATAAGGGGCCAGGGATCAGATACGCAGTATTTT.